What follows is one TCR beta chain and its context. This sample was taken from a study of blood T cell repertoires in COVID-19. Whole-study context: Sites across the United States, Italy and Spain contributed samples from acute and convalescent COVID-19. The cDNA or gDNA used as material had been derived from T cells, B-cell-depleted T cells, or PBMCs.

V lost 1 base to trimming and J lost 8 bases, with 14 bases between them. This CDR3 comprises 14 residues. CDR1 MNHEY and CDR2 SMNVEV come from the germline V gene (reference sequence). Study processing details: Nucleated cell number was recorded as an estimate derived from reference gene primer amplification. Some clones are missing from TCRdb's copy, which holds only in-frame ones; the method was immunoSEQ multiplex PCR. V and J calls and clone size are given by that table; D and trimming were obtained from the DNA. The sample carries some 150,000 clones, approximately 86% recorded once. The specimen sequenced was peripheral blood. The chain employs TRBV27 and TRBJ1-2, with D maybe TRBD1 (6 bases). This clonotype was sampled from a woman aged 45-59 years with acute or convalescent COVID-19. The CDR3: CASSLFKDSLGYTF. CDR3 nucleotides: TGTGCCAGCAGTTTATTTAAGGACAGCCTCGGCTACACCTTC.